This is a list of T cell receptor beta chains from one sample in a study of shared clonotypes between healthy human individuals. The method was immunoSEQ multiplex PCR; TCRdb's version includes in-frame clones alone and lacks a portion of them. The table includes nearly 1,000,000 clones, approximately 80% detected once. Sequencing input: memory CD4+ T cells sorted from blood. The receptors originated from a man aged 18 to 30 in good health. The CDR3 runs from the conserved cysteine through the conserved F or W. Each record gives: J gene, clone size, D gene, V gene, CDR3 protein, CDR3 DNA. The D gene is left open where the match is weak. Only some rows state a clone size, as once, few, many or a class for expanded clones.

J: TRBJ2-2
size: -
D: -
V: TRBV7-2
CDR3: CANSLGRNTGELFF
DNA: TGTGCCAACAGCTTGGGGCGGAACACCGGGGAGCTGTTTTTT

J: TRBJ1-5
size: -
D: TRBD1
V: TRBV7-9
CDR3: CASSPGDSSNQPQHF
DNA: TGTGCCAGCAGCCCGGGGGACAGTAGCAATCAGCCCCAGCATTTT

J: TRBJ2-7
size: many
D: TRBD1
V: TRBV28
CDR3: CASLTGVGYEQYF
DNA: TGTGCCAGCCTGACAGGGGTGGGGTACGAGCAGTACTTC

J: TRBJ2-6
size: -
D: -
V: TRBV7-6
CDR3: CASSLVPGAGANVLTF
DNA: TGTGCCAGCAGCTTAGTTCCGGGGGCTGGGGCCAACGTCCTGACTTTC

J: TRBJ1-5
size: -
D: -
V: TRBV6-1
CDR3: CASSGFRGGDQPQHF
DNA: TGTGCCAGCAGTGGGTTTAGGGGAGGAGATCAGCCCCAGCATTTT

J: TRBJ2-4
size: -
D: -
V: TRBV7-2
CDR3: CASSPDGRGDIQYF
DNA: TGTGCCAGCAGCCCTGACGGGCGGGGTGACATTCAGTACTTC

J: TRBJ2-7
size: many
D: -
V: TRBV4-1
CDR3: CASSQVDLGFTYEQYF
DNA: TGCGCCAGCAGCCAAGTCGATCTCGGGTTTACCTACGAGCAGTACTTC

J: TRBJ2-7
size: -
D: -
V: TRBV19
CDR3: CASSIESGLIYEQYF
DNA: TGTGCCAGTAGTATAGAGAGCGGATTAATTTACGAGCAGTACTTC

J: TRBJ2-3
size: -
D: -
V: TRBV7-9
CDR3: CASSRPQGERGHTDTQYF
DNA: TGTGCCAGCAGCCGTCCCCAGGGTGAGCGGGGACACACAGATACGCAGTATTTT

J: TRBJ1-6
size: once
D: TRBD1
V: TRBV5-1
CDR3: CASSLGRQGSSSYNSPLHF
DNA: TGCGCCAGCAGCTTGGGACGACAGGGCTCGAGCTCCTATAATTCACCCCTCCACTTT

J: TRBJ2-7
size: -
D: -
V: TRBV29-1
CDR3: CSVEVGRVLGEQYF
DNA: TGCAGCGTTGAAGTCGGACGGGTTCTAGGCGAGCAGTACTTC

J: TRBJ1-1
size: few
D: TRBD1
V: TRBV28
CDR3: CASSPQGARNTEAFF
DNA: TGTGCCAGCAGTCCTCAGGGGGCCCGGAACACTGAAGCTTTCTTT

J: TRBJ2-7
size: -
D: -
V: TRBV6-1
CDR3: CASSELYGPTYEQYF
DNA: TGTGCCAGCAGTGAATTGTACGGGCCAACCTACGAGCAGTACTTC

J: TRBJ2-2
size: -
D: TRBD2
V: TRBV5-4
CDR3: CASSVGLAGGTTGELFF
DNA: TGTGCCAGCAGCGTGGGACTAGCGGGAGGAACCACCGGGGAGCTGTTTTTT

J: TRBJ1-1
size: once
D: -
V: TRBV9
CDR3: CASSVGPTNTEAFF
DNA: TGTGCCAGCAGCGTAGGTCCAACGAACACTGAAGCTTTCTTT

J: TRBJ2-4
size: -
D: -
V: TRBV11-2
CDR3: CASSALPLAKNIQYF
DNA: TGTGCCAGCAGCGCACTTCCCCTAGCCAAAAACATTCAGTACTTC

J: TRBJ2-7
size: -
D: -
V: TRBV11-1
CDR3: CASSLGRAGEQYF
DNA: TGTGCCAGCAGCTTAGGTCGAGCCGGAGAGCAGTACTTC

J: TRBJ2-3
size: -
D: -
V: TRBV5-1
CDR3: CASSLAGAGATDTQYF
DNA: TGCGCCAGCAGCTTGGCCGGGGCGGGGGCCACAGATACGCAGTATTTT

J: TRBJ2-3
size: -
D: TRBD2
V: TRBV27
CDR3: CASSLRTSGSTDTQYF
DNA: TGTGCCAGCAGTTTGAGGACTAGCGGGAGCACAGATACGCAGTATTTT

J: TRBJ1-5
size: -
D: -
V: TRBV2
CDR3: CASGEVTGQQPQHF
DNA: TGTGCCAGCGGGGAGGTGACAGGTCAGCAGCCCCAGCATTTT

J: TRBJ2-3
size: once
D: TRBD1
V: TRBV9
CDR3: CASSVLVTGRTDTQYF
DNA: TGTGCCAGCAGCGTACTAGTGACAGGGCGCACAGATACGCAGTATTTT

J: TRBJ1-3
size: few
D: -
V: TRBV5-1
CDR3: CASSLDGSGNTIYF
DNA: TGCGCCAGCAGCTTGGATGGATCTGGAAACACCATATATTTT

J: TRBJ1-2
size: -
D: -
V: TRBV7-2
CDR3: CASSLDSRDYGYTF
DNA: TGTGCCAGCAGCTTAGATTCCCGCGACTATGGCTACACCTTC

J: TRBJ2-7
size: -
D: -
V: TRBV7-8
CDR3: CASSLEGVSNYEQYF
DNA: TGTGCCAGCAGCTTAGAAGGGGTTAGCAACTACGAGCAGTACTTC

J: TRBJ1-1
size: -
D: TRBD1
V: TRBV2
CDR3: CASSEDRATGEAFF
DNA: TGTGCCAGCAGTGAGGACAGGGCGACAGGTGAAGCTTTCTTT

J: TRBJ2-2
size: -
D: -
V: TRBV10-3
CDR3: CAISAAALLKELFF
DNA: TGTGCCATCAGTGCAGCGGCCCTTCTAAAGGAGCTGTTTTTT

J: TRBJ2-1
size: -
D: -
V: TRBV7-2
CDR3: CASSLGGSGAPYNEQFF
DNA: TGTGCCAGCAGTCTCGGAGGGTCAGGAGCACCCTACAATGAGCAGTTCTTC

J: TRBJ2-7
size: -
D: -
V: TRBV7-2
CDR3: CASSRALRDEQYF
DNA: TGTGCCAGCAGCCGGGCCCTCAGAGACGAGCAGTACTTC

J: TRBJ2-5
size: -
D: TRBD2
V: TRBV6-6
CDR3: CASSRLAGFQETQYF
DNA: TGTGCCAGCAGCCGACTAGCGGGGTTCCAAGAGACCCAGTACTTC

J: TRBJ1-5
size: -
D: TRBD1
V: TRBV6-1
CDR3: CASSGQGAGVFQPQHF
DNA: TGTGCCAGCAGTGGACAGGGGGCCGGGGTGTTTCAGCCCCAGCATTTT

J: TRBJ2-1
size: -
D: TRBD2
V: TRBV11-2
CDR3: CASSSTSGVNSYNEQFF
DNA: TGTGCCAGCAGCTCGACTAGCGGGGTTAACTCCTACAATGAGCAGTTCTTC

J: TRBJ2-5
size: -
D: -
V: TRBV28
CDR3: CASSTTSRGTQYF
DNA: TGTGCCAGCAGCACGACTAGCAGGGGGACCCAGTACTTC

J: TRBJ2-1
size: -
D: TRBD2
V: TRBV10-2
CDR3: CASGPSGTSLGEQFF
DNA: TGCGCGAGTGGCCCGTCCGGGACTAGTCTTGGTGAGCAGTTCTTC

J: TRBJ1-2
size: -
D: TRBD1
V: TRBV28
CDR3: CASESATGGGYGYTF
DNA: TGTGCCAGCGAATCCGCCACAGGGGGTGGCTATGGCTACACCTTC

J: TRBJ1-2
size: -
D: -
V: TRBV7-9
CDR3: CASSLAVGGYGYTF
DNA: TGTGCCAGCAGCTTAGCGGTGGGAGGCTATGGCTACACCTTC

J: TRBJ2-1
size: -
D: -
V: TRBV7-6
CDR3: CASSSLRGVSYNEQFF
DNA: TGTGCCAGCAGTTCCCTACGCGGGGTCTCCTACAATGAGCAGTTCTTC

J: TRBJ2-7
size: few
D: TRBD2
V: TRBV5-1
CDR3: CASSLVGSGSGRLSYEQYF
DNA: TGCGCCAGCAGCTTGGTCGGGTCGGGTAGCGGGAGACTCTCCTACGAGCAGTACTTC

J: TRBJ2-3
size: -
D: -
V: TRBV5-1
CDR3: CASSLGTSTDTQYF
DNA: TGCGCCAGCAGCTTGGGCACCAGCACAGATACGCAGTATTTT

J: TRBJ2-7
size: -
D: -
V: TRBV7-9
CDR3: CASSSQTVAGEQYF
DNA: TGTGCCAGCAGCTCCCAGACGGTGGCTGGAGAGCAGTACTTC

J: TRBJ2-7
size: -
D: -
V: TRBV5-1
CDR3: CASSLGKTGTVISEQYF
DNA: TGCGCCAGCAGCTTGGGTAAGACCGGGACCGTTATTAGCGAGCAGTACTTC

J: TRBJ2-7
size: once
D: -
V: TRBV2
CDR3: CASSAGYYEQYF
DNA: TGTGCCAGCAGTGCGGGGTACTACGAGCAGTACTTC

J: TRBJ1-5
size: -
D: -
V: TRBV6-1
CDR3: CASGEGGVGNQPQHF
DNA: TGTGCCTCCGGAGAGGGGGGGGTTGGCAATCAGCCCCAGCATTTT

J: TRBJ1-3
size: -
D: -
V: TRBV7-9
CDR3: CASSLQPLIRSGNTIYF
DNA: TGTGCCAGCAGCTTACAGCCATTAATTCGCTCTGGAAACACCATATATTTT

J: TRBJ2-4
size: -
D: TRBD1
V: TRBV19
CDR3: CASKRDRFGAKNIQYF
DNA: TGTGCCAGTAAACGGGACAGGTTTGGGGCCAAAAACATTCAGTACTTC

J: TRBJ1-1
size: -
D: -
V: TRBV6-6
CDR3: CASRRDPNTEAFF
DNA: TGTGCCAGCAGGCGCGACCCAAACACTGAAGCTTTCTTT

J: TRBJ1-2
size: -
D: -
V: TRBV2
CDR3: CASSLQDKTYGYTF
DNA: TGTGCCAGCAGTCTCCAAGACAAAACCTATGGCTACACCTTC

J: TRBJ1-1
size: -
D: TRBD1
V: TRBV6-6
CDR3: CASSPTGGKAEAFF
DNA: TGTGCCAGCAGCCCCACAGGGGGTAAGGCTGAAGCTTTCTTT

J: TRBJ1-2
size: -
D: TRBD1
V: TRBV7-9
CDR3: CASSSGQGENYGYTF
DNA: TGTGCCAGCAGCTCGGGACAGGGGGAGAACTATGGCTACACCTTC

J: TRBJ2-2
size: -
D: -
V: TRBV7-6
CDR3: CASSLRQFTGELFF
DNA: TGTGCCAGCAGCCTAAGACAGTTTACCGGGGAGCTGTTTTTT

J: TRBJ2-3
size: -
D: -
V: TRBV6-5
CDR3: CASRSPGASDTQYF
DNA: TGTGCCAGCAGGTCCCCGGGGGCCTCAGATACGCAGTATTTT

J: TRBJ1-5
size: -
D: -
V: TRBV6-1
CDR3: CASSVARGGNQPQHF
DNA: TGTGCCAGCAGTGTTGCCAGGGGAGGCAATCAGCCCCAGCATTTT

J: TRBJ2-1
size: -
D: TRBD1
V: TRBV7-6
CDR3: CASSLVEGQYNEQFF
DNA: TGTGCCAGCAGCTTAGTCGAGGGACAGTACAATGAGCAGTTCTTC